This TCR beta chain was captured by sequencing in a study of CD8+CD57+ T cells in acquired aplastic anemia. General study findings and limits: Patients versus controls showed no significant CD8+ Simpson's diversity difference.

Genomic DNA acted as the template from which TCR beta VDJ combination and CDR3 sequence profiling were carried out. TCRdb re-called the reads with MiXCR, one entry per CDR3 protein. The data show around 180,000 distinct CDR3 sequences, with 64% seen just once and roughly 50% held by the top ten. The CDR3 has 15 amino acids. The germline V gene encodes CDR1 SGHVS and CDR2 FQNEAQ. The V end lost 5 bases, the J end lost 6 bases, and 19 bases lay between the germline ends. This clonotype was recorded once. The target antigen is unknown. The source is a human donor with severe aplastic anemia or a healthy control (not recorded which). The chain uses TRBV7-8 and TRBJ1-1, with D maybe TRBD1 (6 bases). The specimen sequenced was sorted CD4+, CD8+, or CD8+CD57+ T cells (not recorded which) from PBMCs. CDR3 in DNA: TGTGCCAGCAGCCCCCAGAATACAGGGAGGGCTGAAGCTTTCTTT. This gives the protein CASSPQNTGRAEAFF. The variable domain in full, completed from reference TRBV7-8 and TRBJ1-1, reads GAGVSQSPRYKVAKRGQDVALRCDPISGHVSLFWYQQALGQGPEFLTYFQNEAQLDKSGLPSDRFFAERPEGSVSTLKIQRTQQEDSAVYLCASSPQNTGRAEAFFGQGTRLTVV.